The rows below give T cell receptor beta chains drawn from one sample of a study of T cell repertoires in cytomegalovirus infection. One entry per CDR3 protein results from TCRdb running MiXCR on the reads. The table has 680,000 or so distinct CDR3 sequences, about 33% seen once. No antigen is known for these receptors. Here the sequenced sample was cultured PBMCs, taken from culture after CMV antigen stimulation. Receptor source: a human donor in good health (CMV status not recorded). Some clones in this sample may be carry-over from other donors' samples. The CDR3 runs from the conserved cysteine through the conserved F or W. The order of the fields is clone size, V gene, J gene, D gene, CDR3 protein, CDR3 DNA. A D gene is named only where the DNA matches it firmly. Where a row states a size, it is once, few, many or the class of an expanded clone; other rows omit it.

few	TRBV7-2	TRBJ2-7	NA	CASSSRGGDSYEQYF	TGTGCCAGCAGCTCCAGGGGGGGGGACTCCTACGAGCAGTACTTC
few	TRBV6-1	TRBJ2-5	TRBD1	CASRPTGVETQYF	TGTGCCAGCAGACCTACAGGGGTCGAGACCCAGTACTTC
NA	TRBV28	TRBJ1-1	TRBD1	CASSLYGQGRRGTEAFF	TGTGCCAGCAGTTTATATGGGCAGGGGCGCAGGGGGACTGAAGCTTTCTTT
NA	TRBV11-2	TRBJ1-3	NA	CASSPPTDSGNTIYF	TGTGCCAGCAGCCCACCGACAGACTCTGGAAACACCATATATTTT
many	TRBV7-2	TRBJ2-1	TRBD2	CASSLDGVAGIKNEQFF	TGTGCCAGCAGCTTAGACGGCGTAGCGGGAATAAAAAATGAGCAGTTCTTC
NA	TRBV7-9	TRBJ1-6	TRBD1	CASSLDRGSYNSPLHF	TGTGCCAGCAGCTTAGACAGGGGCTCCTATAATTCACCCCTCCACTTT
few	TRBV20-1	TRBJ2-7	NA	CSARPGQSYEQYF	TGCAGTGCTAGACCCGGACAGTCCTACGAGCAGTACTTC
NA	TRBV12-3/TRBV12-4	TRBJ1-2	NA	CASSLTSSGYTF	TGTGCCAGCAGTTTAACCTCTTCTGGCTACACCTTC
few	TRBV20-1	TRBJ2-7	NA	CSAMAGIYYEQYF	TGCAGTGCTATGGCGGGGATATACTACGAGCAGTACTTC
NA	TRBV6-6	TRBJ2-7	NA	CASSPGTLLYEQYF	TGTGCCAGCAGTCCCGGGACCCTTCTCTACGAGCAGTACTTC
many	TRBV7-2	TRBJ2-6	NA	CASSLVGRFQAGANVLTF	TGTGCCAGCAGCTTAGTTGGCCGCTTTCAGGCTGGGGCCAACGTCCTGACTTTC
NA	TRBV2	TRBJ1-3	TRBD1	CASVGTGPSGGNTIYF	TGTGCCAGCGTTGGGACAGGCCCTTCGGGTGGAAACACCATATATTTT
few	TRBV6-6	TRBJ1-3	NA	CASSYSFGNTIYF	TGTGCCAGCAGTTACTCGTTTGGAAACACCATATATTTT
NA	TRBV28	TRBJ2-6	NA	CASSFSVLGAGGANVLTF	TGTGCCAGCAGTTTTTCTGTGTTGGGGGCGGGTGGGGCCAACGTCCTGACTTTC
few	TRBV7-9	TRBJ1-2	TRBD1	CASSGGQFYGYTF	TGTGCCAGCAGTGGGGGACAGTTCTATGGCTACACCTTC
NA	TRBV10-3	TRBJ1-6	TRBD1	CASQPPPGQGSSPLHF	TGTGCCTCTCAACCTCCCCCGGGACAGGGCAGTTCACCCCTCCACTTT
NA	TRBV12-3/TRBV12-4	TRBJ1-5	TRBD1	CASSFTGQGARQPQHF	TGTGCCAGCAGTTTCACGGGACAGGGGGCGCGGCAGCCCCAGCATTTT
NA	TRBV12-3/TRBV12-4	TRBJ1-3	TRBD1	CASSYRTGAGNTIYF	TGTGCCAGCAGTTATAGGACAGGGGCTGGAAACACCATATATTTT
NA	TRBV7-2	TRBJ2-5	NA	CASSLVSGASQETQYF	TGTGCCAGCAGCTTAGTATCAGGGGCCAGTCAAGAGACCCAGTACTTC
NA	TRBV6-5	TRBJ2-7	NA	CASSSSDRAYEQYF	TGTGCCAGCAGTTCCTCGGACCGAGCCTACGAGCAGTACTTC
NA	TRBV5-1	TRBJ2-7	NA	CASSLVGTRGNEQYF	TGCGCCAGCAGCTTGGTGGGGACCCGAGGGAACGAGCAGTACTTC
NA	TRBV7-2	TRBJ2-3	TRBD2	CASVTSVGTDTQYF	TGTGCCAGCGTAACTAGCGTAGGCACAGATACGCAGTATTTT
few	TRBV7-8	TRBJ1-6	TRBD1	CASSRGQGSSYNSPLHF	TGTGCCAGCAGTAGGGGACAGGGAAGCTCCTATAATTCACCCCTCCACTTT
many	TRBV7-8	TRBJ2-1	NA	CASSLASRAYNEQFF	TGTGCCAGCAGCTTAGCGAGCCGCGCCTACAATGAGCAGTTCTTC
NA	TRBV10-3	TRBJ2-7	TRBD1	CAISGSTGVESLYEQYF	TGTGCCATCAGTGGATCGACAGGGGTCGAGAGTCTCTACGAGCAGTACTTC
few	TRBV11-2	TRBJ1-1	NA	CASSLDISGWGAAFF	TGTGCCAGCAGCTTAGACATCTCGGGCTGGGGGGCCGCTTTCTTT
NA	TRBV4-1	TRBJ1-4	NA	CASSPRYREWGTNEKLFF	TGCGCCAGCAGCCCGAGGTACAGGGAGTGGGGAACTAATGAAAAACTGTTTTTT
few	TRBV28	TRBJ2-3	NA	CASSYAALGDTQYF	TGTGCCAGCAGTTATGCGGCCCTCGGGGATACGCAGTATTTT
NA	TRBV5-4	TRBJ1-1	NA	CASSFPGQMNTEAFF	TGTGCCAGCAGCTTTCCGGGACAAATGAACACTGAAGCTTTCTTT
few	TRBV6-1	TRBJ2-3	TRBD2	CASTRHWRGGRGTDTQYF	TGTGCCAGCACTCGACATTGGCGGGGGGGAAGGGGCACAGATACGCAGTATTTT
few	TRBV6-1	TRBJ2-7	TRBD2	CASRAGGGYSYEQYF	TGTGCCAGCAGGGCGGGGGGTGGGTACTCCTACGAGCAGTACTTC
NA	TRBV5-5	TRBJ2-1	NA	CASSLQISSYNEQFF	TGTGCCAGCAGCTTGCAGATTTCCTCCTACAATGAGCAGTTCTTC
NA	TRBV7-9	TRBJ1-4	NA	CASSLGGVSYEKLFF	TGTGCCAGCAGCTTAGGCGGGGTGTCCTATGAAAAACTGTTTTTT
few	TRBV3-1	TRBJ1-4	NA	CASSHAVTGGSNEKLFF	TGTGCCAGCAGCCACGCTGTTACCGGGGGATCAAATGAAAAACTGTTTTTT
few	TRBV6-2/TRBV6-3	TRBJ1-3	NA	CASSYGMHSGNTIYF	TGTGCCAGCAGTTACGGGATGCACTCTGGAAACACCATATATTTT
few	TRBV11-2	TRBJ2-1	NA	CASSWGTSYNEQFF	TGTGCCAGCAGCTGGGGCACTAGTTACAATGAGCAGTTCTTC
many	TRBV7-2	TRBJ1-6	TRBD1	CASSSPGQGAPLHF	TGTGCCAGCAGCTCGCCGGGACAGGGTGCACCCCTCCACTTT